Below, one T cell receptor (beta chain) is given with its context. What it recognizes is unknown. Researchers took RNA transcripts and amplified TCR beta CDR3 regions from them. After a first-round RT-PCR with HTBI primers, a second-round multiplex PCR was run. TCRdb used MiXCR to reprocess the multiplex PCR reads, holding one entry per CDR3 protein. The data hold roughly 1.1 million distinct CDR3 sequences, with around a third observed a single time. The data were obtained in a study of Graves' ophthalmopathy and Graves' hyperthyroidism. General study points: Ophthalmopathy versus stable hyperthyroidism: 13-signature model gave 87.88% sensitivity, approximately 80% specificity. Most thyroid-expanded clonotypes exceeding 0.001 frequency were also found in blood.

This CDR3 has 14 amino acids. Germline trimming cut 6 bases from V and 6 bases from J; bases unmatched to any gene: 5. Germline CDR1 and CDR2: SGHAT and FQNNGV. The V and J genes are TRBV11-2 and TRBJ2-7, with 13 nucleotides matching TRBD2. Sequenced material: peripheral blood or thyroid tissue (not recorded which). The TCR sequence derives from an adult man with Graves' hyperthyroidism. CDR3 nucleotide sequence: TGTGCCAGCAGACTAGCGGGAGGGCTTAGCGAGCAGTACTTC. Its translation is CASRLAGGLSEQYF.